The 16 T cell receptor beta chains presented below share a single source sample, sequenced in a study of blood T cell repertoires in COVID-19. Some clones are missing from TCRdb's copy, which holds only in-frame ones; the method was immunoSEQ multiplex PCR. This sample carries some 86,000 clones, roughly 83% of them seen once, and the ten largest clones take under 35%. What was sequenced was peripheral blood. The origin of the receptors is a woman of 80 years or more with active or convalescent COVID-19.

The J gene is TRBJ1-2, the V gene TRBV5-4, with D maybe TRBD1 (5 bases). V was clipped by 0 bases and J by 8 bases, with 11 bases between them. Germline lookup yields CDR1 SGHNT and CDR2 YYREEE (reference sequence). CDR3 size: 13 residues. CDR3 loop: CASSLAGIWGYTF. CDR3 bases: TGTGCCAGCAGCTTGGCAGGGATATGGGGCTACACCTTC. Drawing the rest from reference TRBV5-4 and TRBJ1-2, the complete variable domain is ETGVTQSPTHLIKTRGQQVTLRCSSQSGHNTVSWYQQALGQGPQFIFQYYREEENGRGNFPPRFSGLQFPNYSSELNVNALELDDSALYLCASSLAGIWGYTFGSGTRLTVV.

The chain uses TRBV7-2 and TRBJ1-2, with D perhaps matching TRBD1 (5 bases). The germline V and J ends were trimmed by 1 base and 8 bases, with 14 bases remaining between them. The CDR3 runs to 14 residues. Germline V gene lookup returns CDR1 SGHTA and CDR2 FQGNSA. CDR3 protein: CASSLVSGEGGYTF. DNA of the CDR3: TGTGCCAGCAGCTTAGTGTCGGGGGAAGGCGGCTACACCTTC.

V is TRBV9 and J is TRBJ2-2, with 10 bases matching TRBD2. The germline gives CDR1 SGDLS, CDR2 YYNGEE. There are 16 residues in the CDR3. V lost 4 bases, J lost 7 bases, and 10 bases stayed unmatched. The CDR3: CASSQVSGGYDGELFF. CDR3 in DNA: TGTGCCAGCAGCCAGGTTAGCGGGGGGTATGACGGGGAGCTGTTTTTT. Complete variable domain (other parts from reference TRBV9 and TRBJ2-2): DSGVTQTPKHLITATGQRVTLRCSPRSGDLSVYWYQQSLDQGLQFLIQYYNGEERAKGNILERFSAQQFPDLHSELNLSSLELGDSALYFCASSQVSGGYDGELFFGEGSRLTVL.

The V gene is TRBV2, the J gene TRBJ2-5; the match to TRBD2 covers 10 bases. The junction had 12 bases not matched to a gene; V was cut back by 6 bases and J by 5 bases. This CDR3 is built from 16 residues. Looked up from germline, CDR1 is SNHLY and CDR2 is FYNNEI. The CDR3, as DNA: TGTGCCAGCAGCAATAATGTCGCTAGCGGGAGTGAGACCCAGTACTTC. Translation gives CASSNNVASGSETQYF.

The chain is built from TRBV5-1 and TRBJ2-4; 9 bases line up with TRBD2. In germline, CDR1 is SGHRS, CDR2 YFSETQ. CDR3 length equals 17 residues. Unmatched junction bases numbered 5, after V lost 0 bases and J lost 1 base. The CDR3 DNA sequence: TGCGCCAGCAGCTTGGGGCTAGCGGGATGGGCCAAAAACATTCAGTACTTC. Translation: CASSLGLAGWAKNIQYF.

The chain couples TRBV29-1 to TRBJ1-1; D is ambiguous. Trimming left V 5 bases short and J 4 bases short, with 14 bases between. The CDR3 has 13 residues. The V gene's germline CDR1 is SQVTM and CDR2 ANQGSEA. The CDR3 sequence: CSVYGVSGTEAFF. The CDR3 DNA follows: TGCAGCGTTTACGGGGTTTCGGGCACTGAAGCTTTCTTT.

This clone was seen a few times. V and J are TRBV30 and TRBJ1-1; the match to TRBD1 covers 7 bases. Losses at the gene ends were 0 bases for V and 3 bases for J; bases not matched to a gene: 10. Germline V CDR1 and CDR2: GTSNPN, SVGIG (reference sequence). The CDR3 runs 16 residues. Here the CDR3 reads CAWSVTTPTGYTEAFF. DNA for the CDR3: TGTGCCTGGAGTGTAACAACCCCGACAGGGTACACTGAAGCTTTCTTT.

The V call is TRBV7-2, the J call TRBJ1-1; 8 positions agree with TRBD1. J lost 11 bases, V lost 5 bases, and 10 bases had no gene match. CDR1 is SGHTA, CDR2 FQGNSA, per germline. CDR3 length: 13 residues. The CDR3 DNA reads TGTGCCAGCAGCCGGAACGACAGGGGAGGTGCTTTCTTT. Its translation: CASSRNDRGGAFF. Full variable domain (rest looked up from reference TRBV7-2 and TRBJ1-1): GAGVSQSPSNKVTEKGKDVELRCDPISGHTALYWYRQSLGQGLEFLIYFQGNSAPDKSGLPSDRFSAERTGGSVSTLTIQRTQQEDSAVYLCASSRNDRGGAFFGQGTRLTVV.

This chain joins TRBV9 and TRBJ2-2; the match to TRBD2 covers 9 bases. Germline values: CDR1 SGDLS, CDR2 YYNGEE. This CDR3 region has 16 residues. Germline trimming cut 4 bases from V and 2 bases from J; bases unmatched to any gene: 6. Here the CDR3 reads CASSPRTSDNTGELFF. The CDR3, as DNA: TGTGCCAGCAGCCCCCGGACTAGCGACAACACCGGGGAGCTGTTTTTT.

The chain couples TRBV5-4 to TRBJ1-2; 8 positions agree with TRBD1. CDR3 length: 13 residues. Trimming at V came to 3 bases and at J to 4 bases, leaving 2 bases not matched to a gene. CDR1 is SGHNT, CDR2 YYREEE, per germline (reference sequence). The chain's CDR3 is CASSYRGIYGYTF. CDR3 DNA sequence: TGTGCCAGCAGCTACAGGGGGATCTATGGCTACACCTTC.

As concerns this clone: A junction boundary mismatches the germline segment, possibly from a read error. V usage is TRBV19 and J usage is TRBJ1-2; D call uncertain. Germline loops: CDR1 LNHDA, CDR2 SQIVND (reference sequence). This CDR3 spans 14 amino acids. The CDR3 here is CASSTSPLDYGYTF. The CDR3 bases are TGTGCCAGTAGTACCAGCCCCCTCGACTACGGCTACACCTTC.

The chain recombines TRBV7-2 with TRBJ2-7, with 12 nucleotides matching TRBD2. The length of the CDR3 is 19 residues. Germline V CDR1 and CDR2: SGHTA, FQGNSA. The V gene end was trimmed by 6 bases and the J gene end by 0 bases; junction bases not matched to a gene: 15. The CDR3 protein is CASSTLAGGAIGYSYEQYF. The CDR3 DNA is TGTGCCAGCAGTACACTAGCGGGAGGCGCAATAGGTTACTCCTACGAGCAGTACTTC.

J is TRBJ2-5 and V is TRBV19; 10 bases fit TRBD2. Trimming removed 2 bases from V and 0 bases from J; junction bases left unmatched: 18. CDR1 and CDR2 (germline): LNHDA, SQIVND (reference sequence). The CDR3 has 21 residues. CDR3 sequence (DNA): TGTGCCAGTAGTATACGGTTAGCGGGACTAGCGCCTATAGAACACCAAGAGACCCAGTACTTC. Amino acids: CASSIRLAGLAPIEHQETQYF.

This clone was counted a single time. J is TRBJ1-6 and V is TRBV5-1; perhaps TRBD1 as D (6 bases). Per the germline V gene, CDR1 is SGHRS and CDR2 is YFSETQ. This CDR3 contains 15 residues. Trimming took off 2 bases at V and 4 bases at J, with 10 bases between the two ends. CDR3 in DNA: TGCGCCAGCAGCTTATCTGGACAGTATAATTCACCCCTCCACTTT. Translating it yields CASSLSGQYNSPLHF.

This chain connects TRBV11-1 to TRBJ1-3, with D perhaps matching TRBD1 (6 bases). CDR1 and CDR2 from the germline V gene are SGHAT and FQDESV (reference sequence). The CDR3 has 15 amino acids. The V end lost 5 bases, the J end lost 8 bases, and 19 bases lay between the germline ends. The CDR3 spells CASSVLRGRSDTIYF. In DNA, the CDR3 is TGTGCCAGCAGCGTTCTCAGGGGAAGGTCGGACACCATATATTTT.

The chain is built from TRBV28 and TRBJ1-1; perhaps TRBD1 as D (5 bases). V was cut by 3 bases and J by 1 base, with 12 bases left in between. This CDR3 spans 15 amino acids. Germline CDR1 is MDHEN and CDR2 is SYDVKM. The CDR3 DNA reads as TGTGCCAGCAGTTTCCTCAGGGATTCGAACACTGAAGCTTTCTTT. Translating it yields CASSFLRDSNTEAFF.